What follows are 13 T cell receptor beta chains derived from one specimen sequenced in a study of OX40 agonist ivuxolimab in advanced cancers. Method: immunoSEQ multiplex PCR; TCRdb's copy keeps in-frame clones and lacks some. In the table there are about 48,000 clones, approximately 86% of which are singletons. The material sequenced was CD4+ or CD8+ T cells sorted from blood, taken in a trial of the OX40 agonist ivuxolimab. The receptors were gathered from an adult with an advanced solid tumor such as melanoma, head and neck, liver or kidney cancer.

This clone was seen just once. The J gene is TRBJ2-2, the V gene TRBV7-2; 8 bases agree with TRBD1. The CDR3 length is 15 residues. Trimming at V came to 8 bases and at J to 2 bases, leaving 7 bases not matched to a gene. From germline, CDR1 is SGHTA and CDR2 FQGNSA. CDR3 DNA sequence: TGTGCCAGCGGCCTCCAGGGGGCTAACACCGGGGAGCTGTTTTTT. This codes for CASGLQGANTGELFF.

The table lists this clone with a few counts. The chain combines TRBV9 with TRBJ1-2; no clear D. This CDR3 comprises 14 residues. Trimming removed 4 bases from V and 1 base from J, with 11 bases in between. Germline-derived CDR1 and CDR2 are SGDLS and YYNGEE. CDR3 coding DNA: TGTGCCAGCAGCCCCGGCGTGGGTAACTATGGCTACACCTTC. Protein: CASSPGVGNYGYTF.

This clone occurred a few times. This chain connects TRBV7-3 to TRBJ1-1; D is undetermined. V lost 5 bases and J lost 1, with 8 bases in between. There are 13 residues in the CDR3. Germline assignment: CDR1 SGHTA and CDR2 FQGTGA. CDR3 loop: CASSPSGNTEAFF. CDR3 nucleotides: TGTGCCAGCAGCCCCTCGGGGAACACTGAAGCTTTCTTT.

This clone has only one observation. CDR3 nucleotides: TGTGCCAGCAGCTTTGAGAGGACGACGTTTAAAGAGACCCAGTACTTC. This codes for CASSFERTTFKETQYF. The V and J genes are TRBV9 and TRBJ2-5; D remains ambiguous. This CDR3 is 16 amino acids long. V shed 4 bases and J shed 3 bases, with 19 bases lying between them. The germline gives CDR1 SGDLS, CDR2 YYNGEE.

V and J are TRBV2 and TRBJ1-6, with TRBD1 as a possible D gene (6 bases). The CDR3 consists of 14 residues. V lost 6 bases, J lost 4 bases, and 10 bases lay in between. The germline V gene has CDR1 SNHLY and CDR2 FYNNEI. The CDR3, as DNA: TGTGCCAGCAGAACAGGGAATTATAATTCACCCCTCCACTTT. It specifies CASRTGNYNSPLHF. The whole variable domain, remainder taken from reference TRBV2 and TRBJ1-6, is EPEVTQTPSHQVTQMGQEVILRCVPISNHLYFYWYRQILGQKVEFLVSFYNNEISEKSEIFDDQFSVERPDGSNFTLKIRSTKLEDSAMYFCASRTGNYNSPLHFGNGTRLTVT.

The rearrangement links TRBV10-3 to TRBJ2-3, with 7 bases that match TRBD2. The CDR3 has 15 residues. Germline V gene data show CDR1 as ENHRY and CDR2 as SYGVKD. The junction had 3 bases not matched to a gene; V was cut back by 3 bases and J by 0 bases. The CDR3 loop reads CAISDGGGSTDTQYF. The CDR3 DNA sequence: TGTGCCATCAGTGACGGCGGGGGTAGCACAGATACGCAGTATTTT.

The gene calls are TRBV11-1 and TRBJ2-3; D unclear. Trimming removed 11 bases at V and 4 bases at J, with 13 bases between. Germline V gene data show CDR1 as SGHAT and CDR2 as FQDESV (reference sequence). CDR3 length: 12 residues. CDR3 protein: CAPKSNADTQYF. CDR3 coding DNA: TGTGCCCCGAAAAGTAATGCAGATACGCAGTATTTT.

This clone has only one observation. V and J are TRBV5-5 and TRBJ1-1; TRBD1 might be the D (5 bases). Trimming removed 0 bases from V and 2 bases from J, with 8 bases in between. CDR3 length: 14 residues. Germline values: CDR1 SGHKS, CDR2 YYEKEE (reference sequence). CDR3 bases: TGTGCCAGCAGCTTGGAACAGGCCAACACTGAAGCTTTCTTT. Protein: CASSLEQANTEAFF.

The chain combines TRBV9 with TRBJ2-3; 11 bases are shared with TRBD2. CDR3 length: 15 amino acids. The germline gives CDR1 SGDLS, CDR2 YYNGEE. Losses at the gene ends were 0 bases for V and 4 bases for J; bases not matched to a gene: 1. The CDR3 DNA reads TGTGCCAGCAGCGTAGTAGCGGGGGGGGCAGATACGCAGTATTTT. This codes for CASSVVAGGADTQYF.

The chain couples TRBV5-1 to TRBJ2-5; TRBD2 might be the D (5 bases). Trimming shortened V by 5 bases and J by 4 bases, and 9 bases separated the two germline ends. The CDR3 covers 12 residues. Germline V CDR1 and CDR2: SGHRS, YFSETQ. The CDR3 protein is CASRRTGETQYF. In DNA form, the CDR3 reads TGCGCCAGCAGGCGGACTGGAGAGACCCAGTACTTC.

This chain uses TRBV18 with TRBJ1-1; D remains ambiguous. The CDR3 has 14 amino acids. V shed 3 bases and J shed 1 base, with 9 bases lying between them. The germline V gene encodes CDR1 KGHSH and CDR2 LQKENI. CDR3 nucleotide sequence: TGTGCCAGCTCACCGCAGGCGGCGAACACTGAAGCTTTCTTT. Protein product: CASSPQAANTEAFF. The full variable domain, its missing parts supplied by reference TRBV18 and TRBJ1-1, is NAGVMQNPRHLVRRRGQEARLRCSPMKGHSHVYWYRQLPEEGLKFMVYLQKENIIDESGMPKERFSAEFPKEGPSILRIQQVVRGDSAAYFCASSPQAANTEAFFGQGTRLTVV.

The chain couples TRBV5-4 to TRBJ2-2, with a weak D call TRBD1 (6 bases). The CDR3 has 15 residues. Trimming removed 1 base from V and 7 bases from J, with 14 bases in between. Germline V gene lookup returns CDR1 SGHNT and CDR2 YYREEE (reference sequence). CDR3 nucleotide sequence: TGTGCCAGCAGCTTGAGGGGGACGCCCCGCGGGGAGCTGTTTTTT. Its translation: CASSLRGTPRGELFF.

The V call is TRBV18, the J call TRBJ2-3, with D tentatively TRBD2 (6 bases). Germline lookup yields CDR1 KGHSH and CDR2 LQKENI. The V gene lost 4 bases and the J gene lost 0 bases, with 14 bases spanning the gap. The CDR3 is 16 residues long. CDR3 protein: CASSRAPGLSTDTQYF. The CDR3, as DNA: TGTGCCAGCTCACGCGCTCCGGGACTTAGCACAGATACGCAGTATTTT.